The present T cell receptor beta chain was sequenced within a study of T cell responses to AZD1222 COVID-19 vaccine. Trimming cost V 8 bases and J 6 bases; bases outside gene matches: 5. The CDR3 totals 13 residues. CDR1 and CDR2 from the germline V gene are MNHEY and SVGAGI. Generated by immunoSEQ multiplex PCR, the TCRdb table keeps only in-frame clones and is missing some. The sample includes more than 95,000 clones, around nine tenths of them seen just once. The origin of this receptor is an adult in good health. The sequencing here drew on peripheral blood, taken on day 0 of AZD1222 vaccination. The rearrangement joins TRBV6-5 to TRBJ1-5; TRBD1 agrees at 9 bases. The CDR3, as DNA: TGTGCCAGCCGGACAGGGGTAAGTCAGCCCCAGCATTTT. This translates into CASRTGVSQPQHF.